This T cell receptor beta chain was recovered during a study of neurological immune-mediated disorders (dated by TCRdb to between 2018 and 2020). Turning to the overall study: Of the approximately 34 multiple sclerosis patients, about 30 had relapsing-remitting MS and 3 had secondary progressive MS. Alongside PBMC samples, the set of around 99 TCR-beta libraries contained longitudinal samples, technical triplicates, and paired CD4+ and CD8+ T-cell subsets that had been sorted. The cohort included 60 to 75 subjects: some 14 with HAM/TSP, about 34 with multiple sclerosis, and approximately 20 healthy controls. The study compared peripheral blood TCR-beta repertoires of HTLV-I-associated myelopathy (HAM/TSP) patients, multiple sclerosis patients and healthy controls using UMI-based sequencing. General study outcomes and caveats: Repertoires from 18 of 34 MS patients were grouped by phylogenetic analysis into a cluster of related CDR3 sequences, suggesting a possible repertoire-level signature. The MS cluster showed no association with clinical or MRI features, and the authors stated that larger cohorts are needed. Across subjects, expanded clones never shared an identical CDR3 amino acid sequence, which suggests that the TCR-beta repertoires in every group were private. TCR clonal expansion was greatest in HAM/TSP patients and smallest in MS patients, who ranked below even healthy controls.

V lost 7 bases and J lost 9 bases; the stretch between them is 19 bases long. The CDR3 starts with the cysteine, ends with the phenylalanine, and has 14 residues. Only CDR3 DNA remains: 42 bases, in frame from the first base. From a lookup of the germline V gene, CDR1 and CDR2 are MNHNS and SASEGT. This clonotype was seen ten or more times. What antigen it recognizes has not been identified. Base qualities are not at hand, and no much larger clone is one base apart. cDNA synthesis used template-switch 5'RACE with a primer carrying a 10-nucleotide random unique molecular identifier tagging each TCR transcript. Each sequencing run produced over 180 million TCR-beta sequences covering 15-18 subjects. Total RNA was extracted with the RNeasy kit. TCR-beta VDJ regions were amplified with primers for the TCR constant region and the 5'RACE anchor, using the KAPA Real-time Library Amplification kit. Sample indexes and Illumina adaptors were added in a first PCR, and a second PCR then increased library yield. After Ampure bead purification, the TCR product of roughly 650 bp was size-selected on a 2% E-gel SizeSelection system. Before pooling, libraries had their quality checked on a Bioanalyzer, their concentration measured with Qubit, and their quantity determined with the Kapa Library Quantification kit. An Illumina HiSeq 2500 was used to sequence the libraries paired-end at 2 x 150 bp. To increase sequence diversity, roughly 24-32% phiX was spiked into each library pool. Per the authors' processing: The UMI-based MiGEC pipeline processed quality-filtered reads and removed over 80% of raw TCR sequences during error correction. IMGT germline references were used for alignment of VDJ genes, and clonotypes were defined by a unique CDR3 amino acid sequence together with V-J genes. Clonal expansion, Shannon diversity and CDR3 relatedness (CalcPairwiseDistances, ClusterSamples) were evaluated with VDJtools, and phylogenetic trees were built with CLCbio workbench. Expanded clones were defined as having at least 8 unique UMIs, based on coefficient-of-variation modelling across technical triplicates. Starting from the raw public reads, TCRdb applied fastp trimming at Q25, assembled clones with MiXCR and retained in-frame beta chains. Identical CDR3 proteins give one entry, which carries the most common genes and DNA. The V and J calls here are based on TCRdb, not the publication. For this sample there are tens of thousands of distinct CDR3 sequences; 2% to 3% appear just once. The top ten clones comprise around 2.8% of the sample.

Unsorted PBMC libraries were generated from 2 million PBMCs stored in RNAlater at -80 °C until RNA extraction. The multiple sclerosis patients were enrolled in a US clinical protocol that used magnetic resonance imaging to evaluate disease progression. PBMCs were separated from peripheral blood using Ficoll-Hypaque density gradient centrifugation and then cryopreserved in liquid nitrogen. Sequenced sample: PBMCs. The chain links TRBV6-1 with TRBJ1-3, with the D gene too uncertain to name. The TCR sequence derives from a man aged 45-65 years with multiple sclerosis. The DNA is as follows: TGTGCCAGCAATCCGGGTGCAGGCGGAGGCACCATATATTTT. Its amino acids are CASNPGAGGGTIYF.